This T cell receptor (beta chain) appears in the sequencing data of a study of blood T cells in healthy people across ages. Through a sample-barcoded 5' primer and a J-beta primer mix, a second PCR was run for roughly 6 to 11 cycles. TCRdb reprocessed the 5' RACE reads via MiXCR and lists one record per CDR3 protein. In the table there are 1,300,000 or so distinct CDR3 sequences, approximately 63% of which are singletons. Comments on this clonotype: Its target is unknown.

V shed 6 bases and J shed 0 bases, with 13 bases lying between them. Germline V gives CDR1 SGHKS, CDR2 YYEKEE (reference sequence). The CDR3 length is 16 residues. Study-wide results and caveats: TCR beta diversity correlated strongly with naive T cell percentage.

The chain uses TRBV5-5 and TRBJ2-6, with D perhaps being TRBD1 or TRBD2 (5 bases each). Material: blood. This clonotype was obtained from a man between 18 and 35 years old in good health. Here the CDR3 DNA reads TGTGCCAGCACCACTTGGGGGTTCTCTGGGGCCAACGTCCTGACTTTC. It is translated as CASTTWGFSGANVLTF.